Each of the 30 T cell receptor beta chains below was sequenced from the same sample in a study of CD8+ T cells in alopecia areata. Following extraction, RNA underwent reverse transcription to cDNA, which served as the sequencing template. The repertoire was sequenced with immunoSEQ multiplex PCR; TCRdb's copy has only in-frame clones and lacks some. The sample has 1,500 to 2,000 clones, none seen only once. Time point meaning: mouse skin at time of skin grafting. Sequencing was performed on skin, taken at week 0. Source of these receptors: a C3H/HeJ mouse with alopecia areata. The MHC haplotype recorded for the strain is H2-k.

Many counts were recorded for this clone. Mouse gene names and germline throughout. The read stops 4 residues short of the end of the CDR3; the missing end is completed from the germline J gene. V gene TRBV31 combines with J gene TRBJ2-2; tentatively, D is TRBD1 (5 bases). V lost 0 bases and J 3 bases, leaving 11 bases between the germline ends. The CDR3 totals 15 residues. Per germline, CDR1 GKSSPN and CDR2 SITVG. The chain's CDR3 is CAWSLFREHTGQLYF. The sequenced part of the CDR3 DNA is TGTGCCTGGAGTCTATTCAGGGAACACACCGGG.

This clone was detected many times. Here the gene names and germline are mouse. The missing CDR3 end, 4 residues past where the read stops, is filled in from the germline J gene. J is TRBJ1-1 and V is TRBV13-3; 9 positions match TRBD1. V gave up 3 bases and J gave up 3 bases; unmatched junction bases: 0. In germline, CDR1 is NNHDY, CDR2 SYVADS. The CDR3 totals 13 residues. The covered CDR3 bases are TGTGCCAGCAGTGGGACAGGGGACACA. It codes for CASSGTGDT. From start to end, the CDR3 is CASSGTGDTEVFF.

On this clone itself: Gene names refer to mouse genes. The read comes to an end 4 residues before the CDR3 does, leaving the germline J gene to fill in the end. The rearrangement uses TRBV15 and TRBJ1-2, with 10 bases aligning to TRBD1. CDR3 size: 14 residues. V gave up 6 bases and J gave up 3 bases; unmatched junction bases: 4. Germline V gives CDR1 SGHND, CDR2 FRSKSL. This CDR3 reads CASRGGTGDSDYTF. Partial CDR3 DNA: TGTGCCAGCAGAGGGGGGACAGGGGACTCC.

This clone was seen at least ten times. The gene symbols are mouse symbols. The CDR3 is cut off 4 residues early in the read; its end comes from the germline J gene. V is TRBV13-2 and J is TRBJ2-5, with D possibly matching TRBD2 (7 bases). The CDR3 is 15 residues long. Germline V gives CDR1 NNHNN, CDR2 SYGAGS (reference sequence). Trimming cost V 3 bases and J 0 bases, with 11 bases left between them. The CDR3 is CASGGGGQNQDTQYF. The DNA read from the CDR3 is TGTGCCAGCGGTGGGGGGGGACAAAACCAAGAC.

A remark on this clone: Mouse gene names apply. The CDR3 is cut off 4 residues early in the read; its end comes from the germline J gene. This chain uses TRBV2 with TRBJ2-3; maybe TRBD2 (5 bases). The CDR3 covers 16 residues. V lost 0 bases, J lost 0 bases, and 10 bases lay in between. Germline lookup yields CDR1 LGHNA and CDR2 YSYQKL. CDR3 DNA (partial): TGTGCCAGCAGCCAAGATGGCAGGACTAGTGCAGAA. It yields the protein CASSQDGRTSAE. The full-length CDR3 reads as CASSQDGRTSAETLYF.

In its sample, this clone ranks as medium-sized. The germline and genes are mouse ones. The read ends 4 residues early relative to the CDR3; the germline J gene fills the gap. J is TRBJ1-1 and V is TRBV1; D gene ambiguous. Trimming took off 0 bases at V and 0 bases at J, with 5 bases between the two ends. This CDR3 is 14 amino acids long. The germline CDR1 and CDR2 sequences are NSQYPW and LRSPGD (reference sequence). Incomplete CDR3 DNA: TGCACCTGCAGTGCAGATAGGGCAAACACA. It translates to CTCSADRANT. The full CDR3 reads CTCSADRANTEVFF.

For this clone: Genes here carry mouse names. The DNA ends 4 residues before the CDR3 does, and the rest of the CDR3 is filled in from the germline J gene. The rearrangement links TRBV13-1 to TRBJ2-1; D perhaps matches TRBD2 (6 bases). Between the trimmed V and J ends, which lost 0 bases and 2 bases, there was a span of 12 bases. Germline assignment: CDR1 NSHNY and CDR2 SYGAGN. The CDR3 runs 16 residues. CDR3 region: CASSDAWGGYYAEQFF. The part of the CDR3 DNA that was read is TGTGCCAGCAGTGATGCCTGGGGAGGGTACTATGCT.

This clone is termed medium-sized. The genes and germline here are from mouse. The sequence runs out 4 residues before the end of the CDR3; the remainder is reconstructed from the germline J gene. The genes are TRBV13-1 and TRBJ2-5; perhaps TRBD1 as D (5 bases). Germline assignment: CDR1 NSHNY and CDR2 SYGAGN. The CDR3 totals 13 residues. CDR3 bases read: TGTGCCAGCAGTGACCAGGGTAGGGAC. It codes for CASSDQGRD. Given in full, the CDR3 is CASSDQGRDTQYF.

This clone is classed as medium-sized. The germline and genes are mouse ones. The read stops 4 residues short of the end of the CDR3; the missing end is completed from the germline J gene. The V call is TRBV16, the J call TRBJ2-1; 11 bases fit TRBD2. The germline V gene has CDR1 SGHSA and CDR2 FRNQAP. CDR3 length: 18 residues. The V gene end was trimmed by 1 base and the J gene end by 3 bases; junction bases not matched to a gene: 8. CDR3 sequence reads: CASSLVPHWGGAYAEQFF. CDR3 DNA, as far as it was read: TGTGCAAGCAGCTTAGTTCCTCACTGGGGGGGCGCCTATGCT. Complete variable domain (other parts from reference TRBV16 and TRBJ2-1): NAGVIQTPRHKVTGKGQEATLWCEPISGHSAVFWYRQTIVQGLEFLTYFRNQAPIDDSGMPKERFSAQMPNQSHSTLKIQSTQPQDSAVYLCASSLVPHWGGAYAEQFFGPGTRLTVL.

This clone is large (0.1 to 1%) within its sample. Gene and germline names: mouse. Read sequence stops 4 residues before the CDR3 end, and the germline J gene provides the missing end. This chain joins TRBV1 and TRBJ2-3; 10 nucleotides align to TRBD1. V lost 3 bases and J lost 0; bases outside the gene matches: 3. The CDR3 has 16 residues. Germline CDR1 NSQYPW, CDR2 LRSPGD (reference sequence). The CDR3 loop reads CTCSAGQGESAETLYF. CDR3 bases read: TGCACCTGCAGTGCCGGACAGGGGGAGAGTGCAGAA.

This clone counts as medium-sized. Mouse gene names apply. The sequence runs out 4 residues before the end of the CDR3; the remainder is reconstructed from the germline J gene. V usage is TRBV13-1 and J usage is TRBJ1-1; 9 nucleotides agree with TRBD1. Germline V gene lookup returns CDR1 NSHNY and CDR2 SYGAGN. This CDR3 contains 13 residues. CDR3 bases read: TGTGCCAGCAGTACCCGACAGGGGGTA. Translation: CASSTRQGV. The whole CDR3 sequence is CASSTRQGVEVFF.

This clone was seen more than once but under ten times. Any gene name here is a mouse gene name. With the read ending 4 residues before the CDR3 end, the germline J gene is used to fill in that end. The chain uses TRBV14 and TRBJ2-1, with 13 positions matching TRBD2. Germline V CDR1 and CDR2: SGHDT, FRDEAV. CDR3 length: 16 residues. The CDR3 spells CASSADWGGAMAEQFF. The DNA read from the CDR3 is TGTGCCAGCAGTGCGGACTGGGGGGGCGCGATGGCT.

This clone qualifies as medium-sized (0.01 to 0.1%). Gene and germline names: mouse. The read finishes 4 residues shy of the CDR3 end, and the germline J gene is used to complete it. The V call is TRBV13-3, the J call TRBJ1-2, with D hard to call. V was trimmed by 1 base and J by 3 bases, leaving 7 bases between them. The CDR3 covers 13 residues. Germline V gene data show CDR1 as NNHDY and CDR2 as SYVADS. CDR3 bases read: TGTGCCAGCAGTGATAGACAATACTCC. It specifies CASSDRQYS. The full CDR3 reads CASSDRQYSDYTF.

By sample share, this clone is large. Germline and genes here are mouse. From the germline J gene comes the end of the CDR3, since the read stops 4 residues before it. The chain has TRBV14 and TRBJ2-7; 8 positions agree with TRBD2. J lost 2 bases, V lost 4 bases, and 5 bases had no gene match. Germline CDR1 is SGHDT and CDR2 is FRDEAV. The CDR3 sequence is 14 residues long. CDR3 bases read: TGTGCCAGCAGTCGACTGGGGCGCACCTAT. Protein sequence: CASSRLGRTY. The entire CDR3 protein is CASSRLGRTYEQYF.

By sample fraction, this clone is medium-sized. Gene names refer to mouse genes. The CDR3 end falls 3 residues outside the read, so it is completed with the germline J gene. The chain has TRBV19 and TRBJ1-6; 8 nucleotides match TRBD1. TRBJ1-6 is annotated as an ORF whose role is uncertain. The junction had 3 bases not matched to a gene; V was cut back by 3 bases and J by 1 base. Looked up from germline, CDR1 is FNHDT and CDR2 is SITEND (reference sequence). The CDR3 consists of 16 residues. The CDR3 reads CASSTRGRSYNSPLYF. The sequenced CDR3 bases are TGTGCCAGCAGTACCAGGGGGCGCTCCTATAATTCGCCC.

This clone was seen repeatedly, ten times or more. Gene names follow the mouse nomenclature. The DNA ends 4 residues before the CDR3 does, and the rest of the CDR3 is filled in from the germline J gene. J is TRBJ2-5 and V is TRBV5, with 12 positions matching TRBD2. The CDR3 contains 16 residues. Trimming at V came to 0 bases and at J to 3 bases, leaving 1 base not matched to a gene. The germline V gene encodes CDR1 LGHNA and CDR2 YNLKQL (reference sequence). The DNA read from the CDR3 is TGTGCCAGCAGCCAAGACGGACTGGGGGGGCAAGAC. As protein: CASSQDGLGGQD. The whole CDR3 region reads CASSQDGLGGQDTQYF.

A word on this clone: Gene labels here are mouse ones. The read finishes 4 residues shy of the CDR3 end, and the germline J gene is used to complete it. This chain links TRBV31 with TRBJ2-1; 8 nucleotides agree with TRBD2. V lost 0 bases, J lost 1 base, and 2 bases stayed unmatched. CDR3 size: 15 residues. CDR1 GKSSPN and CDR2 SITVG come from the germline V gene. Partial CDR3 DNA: TGTGCCTGGAGTCTAAGGACTGGGAACTATGCT. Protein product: CAWSLRTGNYA. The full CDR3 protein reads CAWSLRTGNYAEQFF.

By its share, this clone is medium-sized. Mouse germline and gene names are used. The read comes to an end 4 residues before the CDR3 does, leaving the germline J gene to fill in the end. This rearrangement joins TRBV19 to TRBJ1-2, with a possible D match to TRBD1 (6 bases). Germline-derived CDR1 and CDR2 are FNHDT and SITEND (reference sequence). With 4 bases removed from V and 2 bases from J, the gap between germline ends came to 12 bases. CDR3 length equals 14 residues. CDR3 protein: CASSPDRINSDYTF. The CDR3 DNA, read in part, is TGTGCCAGCAGTCCCGACAGGATCAACTCC.

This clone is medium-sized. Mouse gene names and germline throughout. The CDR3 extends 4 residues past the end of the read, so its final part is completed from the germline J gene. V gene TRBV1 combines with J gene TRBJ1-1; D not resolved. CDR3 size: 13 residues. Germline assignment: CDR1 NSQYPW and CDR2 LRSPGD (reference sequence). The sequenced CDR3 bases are TGCACCTGCAGTGCAGATAGCAGTACA. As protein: CTCSADSST. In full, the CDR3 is CTCSADSSTEVFF.

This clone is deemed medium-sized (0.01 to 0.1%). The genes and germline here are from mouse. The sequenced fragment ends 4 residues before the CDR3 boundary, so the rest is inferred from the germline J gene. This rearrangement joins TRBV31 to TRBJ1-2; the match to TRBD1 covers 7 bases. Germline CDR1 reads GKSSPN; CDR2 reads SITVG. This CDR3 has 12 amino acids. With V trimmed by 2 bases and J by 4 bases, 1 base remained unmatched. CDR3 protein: CAWSRQGSDYTF. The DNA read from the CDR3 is TGTGCCTGGAGTAGACAGGGCTCC.

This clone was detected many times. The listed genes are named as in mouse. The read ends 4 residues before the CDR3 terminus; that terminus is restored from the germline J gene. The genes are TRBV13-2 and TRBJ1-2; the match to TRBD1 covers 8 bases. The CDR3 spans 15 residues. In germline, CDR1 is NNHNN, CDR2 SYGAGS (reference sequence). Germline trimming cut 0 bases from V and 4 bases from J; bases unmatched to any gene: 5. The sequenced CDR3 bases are TGTGCCAGCGGTGATGCAGGGGGCGCGAGCTCC. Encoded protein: CASGDAGGASS. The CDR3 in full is CASGDAGGASSDYTF.

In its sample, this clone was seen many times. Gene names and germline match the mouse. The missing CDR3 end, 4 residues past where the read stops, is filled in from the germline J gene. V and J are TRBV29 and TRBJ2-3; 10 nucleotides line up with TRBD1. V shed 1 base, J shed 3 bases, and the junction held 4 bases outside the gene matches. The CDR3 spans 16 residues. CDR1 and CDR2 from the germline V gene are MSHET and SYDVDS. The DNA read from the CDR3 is TGTGCTAGCAGTTTATTGGGGACAGGGGAGGCAGAA. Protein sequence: CASSLLGTGEAE. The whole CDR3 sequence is CASSLLGTGEAETLYF. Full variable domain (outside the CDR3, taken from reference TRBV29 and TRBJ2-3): DMKVTQMPRYLIKRMGENVLLECGQDMSHETMYWYRQDPGLGLQLIYISYDVDSNSEGDIPKGYRVSRKKREHFSLILDSAKTNQTSVYFCASSLLGTGEAETLYFGSGTRLTVL.

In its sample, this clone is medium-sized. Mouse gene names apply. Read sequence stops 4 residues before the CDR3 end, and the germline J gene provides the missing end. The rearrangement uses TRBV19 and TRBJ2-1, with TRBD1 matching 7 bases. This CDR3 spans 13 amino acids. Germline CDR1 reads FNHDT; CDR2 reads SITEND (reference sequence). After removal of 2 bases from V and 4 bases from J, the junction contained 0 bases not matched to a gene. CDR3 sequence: CASSMTGYAEQFF. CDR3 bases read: TGTGCCAGCAGTATGACAGGGTATGCT.

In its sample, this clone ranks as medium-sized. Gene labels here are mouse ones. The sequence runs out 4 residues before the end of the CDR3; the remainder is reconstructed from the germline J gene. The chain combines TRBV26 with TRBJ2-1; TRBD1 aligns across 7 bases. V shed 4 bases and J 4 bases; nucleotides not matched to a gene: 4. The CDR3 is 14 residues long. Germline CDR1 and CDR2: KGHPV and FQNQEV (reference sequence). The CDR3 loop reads CASSQQGRYAEQFF. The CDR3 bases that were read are TGTGCCAGCAGTCAACAGGGGAGGTATGCT.

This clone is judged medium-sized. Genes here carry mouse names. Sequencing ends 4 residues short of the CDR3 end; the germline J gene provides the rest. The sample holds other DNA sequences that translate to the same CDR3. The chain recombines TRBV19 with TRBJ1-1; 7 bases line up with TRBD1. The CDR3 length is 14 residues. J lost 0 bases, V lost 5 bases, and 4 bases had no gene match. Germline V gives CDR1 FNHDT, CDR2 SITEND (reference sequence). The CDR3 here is CASSRDSANTEVFF. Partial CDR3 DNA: TGTGCCAGCAGCCGGGACAGTGCAAACACA.

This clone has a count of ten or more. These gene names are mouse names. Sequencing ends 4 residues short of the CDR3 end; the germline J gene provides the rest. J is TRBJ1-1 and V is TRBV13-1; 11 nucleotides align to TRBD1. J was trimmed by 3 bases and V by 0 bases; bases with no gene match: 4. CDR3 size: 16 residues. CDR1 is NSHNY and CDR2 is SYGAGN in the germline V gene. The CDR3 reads CASSDDEGQGDTEVFF. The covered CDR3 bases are TGTGCCAGCAGTGATGATGAGGGACAGGGGGACACA.

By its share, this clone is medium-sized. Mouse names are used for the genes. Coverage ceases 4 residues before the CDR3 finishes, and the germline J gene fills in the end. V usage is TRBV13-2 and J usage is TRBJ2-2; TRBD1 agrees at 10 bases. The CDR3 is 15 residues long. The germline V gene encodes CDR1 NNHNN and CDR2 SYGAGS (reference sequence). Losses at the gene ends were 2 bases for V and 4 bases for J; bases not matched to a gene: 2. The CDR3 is CASGEDRGGTGQLYF. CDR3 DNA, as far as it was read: TGTGCCAGCGGTGAGGACAGGGGGGGCACCGGG.

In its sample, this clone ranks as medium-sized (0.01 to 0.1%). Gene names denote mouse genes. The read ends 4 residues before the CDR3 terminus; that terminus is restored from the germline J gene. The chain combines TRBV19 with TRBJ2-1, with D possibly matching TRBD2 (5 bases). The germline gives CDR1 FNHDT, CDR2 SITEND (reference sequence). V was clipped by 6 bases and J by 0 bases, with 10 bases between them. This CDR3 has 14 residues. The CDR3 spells CASTSGNNYAEQFF. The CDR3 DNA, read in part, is TGTGCCAGCACTTCTGGGAATAACTATGCT.

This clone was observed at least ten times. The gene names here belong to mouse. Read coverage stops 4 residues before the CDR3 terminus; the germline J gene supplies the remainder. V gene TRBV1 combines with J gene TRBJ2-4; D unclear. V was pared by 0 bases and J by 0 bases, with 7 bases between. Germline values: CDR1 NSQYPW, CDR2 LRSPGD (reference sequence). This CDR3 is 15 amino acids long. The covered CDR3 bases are TGCACCTGCAGTGCAGATAAAGGGAGTCAAAAC. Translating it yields CTCSADKGSQN. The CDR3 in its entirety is CTCSADKGSQNTLYF.

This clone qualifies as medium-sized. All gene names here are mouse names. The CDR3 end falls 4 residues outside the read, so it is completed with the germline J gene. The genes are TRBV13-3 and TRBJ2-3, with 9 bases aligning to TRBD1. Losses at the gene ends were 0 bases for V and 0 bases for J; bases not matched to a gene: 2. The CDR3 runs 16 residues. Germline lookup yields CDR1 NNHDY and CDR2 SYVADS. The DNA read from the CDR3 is TGTGCCAGCAGTGATGGGACAGGGGTTAGTGCAGAA. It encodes CASSDGTGVSAE. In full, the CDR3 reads CASSDGTGVSAETLYF.